This T cell receptor (beta chain) emerged from a study of blood T cell repertoires in COVID-19. This clone appeared a few times. This table comes from immunoSEQ multiplex PCR, and its TCRdb copy is limited to in-frame clones, with some not included. The sample carries about 230,000 clones, approximately 83% recorded once. The sequenced material came from peripheral blood. The sequence was obtained from a man in his forties with acute or convalescent COVID-19.

In DNA, the CDR3 is TGTGCCAGCGGCAGGGGTTGGAACACTGAAGCTTTCTTT. Amino acid sequence: CASGRGWNTEAFF. The J gene is TRBJ1-1, the V gene TRBV12-3 or TRBV12-4; tentatively, D is TRBD1 (6 bases). Trimming stripped 8 bases from V and 1 base from J, with 11 bases between. The CDR3 runs 13 residues.